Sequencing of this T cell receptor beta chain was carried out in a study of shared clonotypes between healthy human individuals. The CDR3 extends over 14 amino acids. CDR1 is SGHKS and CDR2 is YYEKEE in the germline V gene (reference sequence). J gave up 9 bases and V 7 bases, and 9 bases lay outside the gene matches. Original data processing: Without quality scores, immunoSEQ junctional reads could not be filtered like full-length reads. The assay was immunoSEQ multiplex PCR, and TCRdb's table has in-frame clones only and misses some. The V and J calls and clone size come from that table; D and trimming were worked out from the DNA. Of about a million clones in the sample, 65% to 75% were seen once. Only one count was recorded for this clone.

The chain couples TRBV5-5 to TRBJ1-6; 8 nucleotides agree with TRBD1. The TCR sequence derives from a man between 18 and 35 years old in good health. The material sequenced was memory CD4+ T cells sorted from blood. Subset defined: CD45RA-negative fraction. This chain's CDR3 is CASRTDRGSSPLHF. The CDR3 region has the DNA TGTGCCAGCCGAACAGACAGGGGAAGTTCACCCCTCCACTTT.